This entry is about one T cell receptor beta chain. This sample was included in a study of blood T cell repertoires in COVID-19. The overall study: The origin of the acute and convalescent COVID-19 samples was the United States, Italy and Spain. PBMCs, B-cell-depleted T cells, or T cells provided the cDNA or gDNA that made up the material.

Original processing notes: By means of reference gene primer amplification, nucleated cell counts were estimated. Clones were read by immunoSEQ multiplex PCR, and TCRdb kept only the in-frame ones, dropping some. V and J calls and clone size are copied from that table; D and trimming were computed from the DNA. The table has 90,000 to 130,000 clones, approximately 84% seen once. The CDR3 extends over 12 amino acids. Germline assignment: CDR1 SGHRS and CDR2 YFSETQ. V trimming: 6 bases; J trimming: 6 bases; junction bases outside the gene matches: 2. This sequence joins TRBV5-1 and TRBJ2-2; 7 bases agree with TRBD1. This TCR was sampled from a man aged 35-49 years with acute or convalescent COVID-19. Specimen: peripheral blood. CDR3 DNA sequence: TGCGCCAGCAAGGGGGCGGCCGGGGAGCTGTTTTTT. It encodes CASKGAAGELFF.